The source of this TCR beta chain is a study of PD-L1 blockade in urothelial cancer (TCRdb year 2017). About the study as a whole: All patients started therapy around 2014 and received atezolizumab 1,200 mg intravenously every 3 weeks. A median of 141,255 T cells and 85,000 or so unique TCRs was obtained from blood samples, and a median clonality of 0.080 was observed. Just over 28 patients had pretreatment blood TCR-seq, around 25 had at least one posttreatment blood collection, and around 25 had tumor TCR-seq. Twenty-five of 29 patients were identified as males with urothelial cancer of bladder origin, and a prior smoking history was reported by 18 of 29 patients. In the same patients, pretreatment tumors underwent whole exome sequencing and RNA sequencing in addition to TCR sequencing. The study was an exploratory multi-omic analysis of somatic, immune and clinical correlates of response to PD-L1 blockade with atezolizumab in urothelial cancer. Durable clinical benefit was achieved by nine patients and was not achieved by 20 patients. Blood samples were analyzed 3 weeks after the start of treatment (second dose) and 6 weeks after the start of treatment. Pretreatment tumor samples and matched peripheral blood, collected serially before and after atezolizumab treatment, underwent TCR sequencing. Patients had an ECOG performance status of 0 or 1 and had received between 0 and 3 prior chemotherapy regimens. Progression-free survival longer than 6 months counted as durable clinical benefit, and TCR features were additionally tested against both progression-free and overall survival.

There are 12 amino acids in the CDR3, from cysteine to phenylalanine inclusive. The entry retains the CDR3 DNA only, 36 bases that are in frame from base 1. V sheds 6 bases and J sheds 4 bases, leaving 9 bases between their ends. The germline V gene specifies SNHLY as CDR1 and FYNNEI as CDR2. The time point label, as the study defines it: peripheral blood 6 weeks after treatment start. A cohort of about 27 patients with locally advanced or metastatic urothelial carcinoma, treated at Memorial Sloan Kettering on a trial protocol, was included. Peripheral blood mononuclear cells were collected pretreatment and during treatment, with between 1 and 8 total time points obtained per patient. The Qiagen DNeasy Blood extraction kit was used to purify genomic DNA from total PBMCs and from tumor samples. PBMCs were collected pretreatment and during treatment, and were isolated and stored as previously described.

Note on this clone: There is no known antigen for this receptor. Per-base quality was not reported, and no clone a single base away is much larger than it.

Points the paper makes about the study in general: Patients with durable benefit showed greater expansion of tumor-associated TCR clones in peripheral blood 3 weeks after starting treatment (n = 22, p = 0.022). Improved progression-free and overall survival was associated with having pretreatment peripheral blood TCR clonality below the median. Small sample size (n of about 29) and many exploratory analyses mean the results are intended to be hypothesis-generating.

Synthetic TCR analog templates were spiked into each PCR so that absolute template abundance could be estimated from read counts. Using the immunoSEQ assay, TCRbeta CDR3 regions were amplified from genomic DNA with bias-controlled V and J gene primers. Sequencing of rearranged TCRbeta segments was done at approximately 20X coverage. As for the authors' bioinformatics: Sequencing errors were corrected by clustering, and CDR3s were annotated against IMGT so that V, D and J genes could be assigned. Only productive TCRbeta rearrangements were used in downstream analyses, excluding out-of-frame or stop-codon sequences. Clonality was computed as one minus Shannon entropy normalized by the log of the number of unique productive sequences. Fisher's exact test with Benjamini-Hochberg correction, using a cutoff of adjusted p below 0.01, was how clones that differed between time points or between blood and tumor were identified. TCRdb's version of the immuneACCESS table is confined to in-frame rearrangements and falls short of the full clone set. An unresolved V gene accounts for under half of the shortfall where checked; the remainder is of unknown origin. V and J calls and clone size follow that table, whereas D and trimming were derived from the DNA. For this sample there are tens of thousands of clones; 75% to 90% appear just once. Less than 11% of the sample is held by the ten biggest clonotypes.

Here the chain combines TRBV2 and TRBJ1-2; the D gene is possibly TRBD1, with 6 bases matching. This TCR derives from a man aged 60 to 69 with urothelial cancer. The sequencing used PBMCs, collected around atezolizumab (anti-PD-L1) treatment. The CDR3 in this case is CASSIQGYGYTF. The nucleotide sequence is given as TGTGCCAGCAGCATACAGGGCTATGGCTACACCTTC.